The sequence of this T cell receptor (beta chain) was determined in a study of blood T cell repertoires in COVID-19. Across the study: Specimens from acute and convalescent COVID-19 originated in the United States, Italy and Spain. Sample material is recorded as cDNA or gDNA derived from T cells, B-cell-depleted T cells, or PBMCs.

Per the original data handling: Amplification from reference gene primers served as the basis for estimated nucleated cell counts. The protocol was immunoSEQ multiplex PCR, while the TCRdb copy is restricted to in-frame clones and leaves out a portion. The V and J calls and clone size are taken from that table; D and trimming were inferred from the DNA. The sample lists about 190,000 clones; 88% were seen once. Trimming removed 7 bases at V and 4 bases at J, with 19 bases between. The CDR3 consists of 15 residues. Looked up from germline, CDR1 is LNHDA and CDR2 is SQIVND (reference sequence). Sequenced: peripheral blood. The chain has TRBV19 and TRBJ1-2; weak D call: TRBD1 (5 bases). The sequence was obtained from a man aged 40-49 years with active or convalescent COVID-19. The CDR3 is CASKKQVPEFYGYTF. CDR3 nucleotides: TGTGCCAGTAAGAAACAGGTTCCCGAATTCTATGGCTACACCTTC.